This T cell receptor beta chain was sequenced for a study of T cell responses to AZD1222 COVID-19 vaccine. The study, taken as a whole, reports: White British people made up most donors, females outnumbered males, and clonal diversity was possibly underestimated. Of the AZD1222 recipients, only 5 or 6 were seropositive at baseline.

Germline CDR1 is MNHEY and CDR2 is SMNVEV (reference sequence). The CDR3 contains 18 residues. V was trimmed by 5 bases and J by 2 bases, leaving 19 bases between them. Measured with immunoSEQ multiplex PCR; TCRdb has only the in-frame clones, and not every one. The data hold under 85,000 clones, with around 90% observed a single time. Notes on this clone: The antigen is undetermined.

The chain combines TRBV27 with TRBJ2-6; unclear D gene. The source is an adult in good health. The sample in question was peripheral blood, obtained on day 0 of MenACWY control vaccination. Here the CDR3 DNA reads TGTGCCAGCAGTCCGCTTAGTTGGAGCTTAGCTGGGGCCAACGTCCTGACTTTC. Protein sequence: CASSPLSWSLAGANVLTF.